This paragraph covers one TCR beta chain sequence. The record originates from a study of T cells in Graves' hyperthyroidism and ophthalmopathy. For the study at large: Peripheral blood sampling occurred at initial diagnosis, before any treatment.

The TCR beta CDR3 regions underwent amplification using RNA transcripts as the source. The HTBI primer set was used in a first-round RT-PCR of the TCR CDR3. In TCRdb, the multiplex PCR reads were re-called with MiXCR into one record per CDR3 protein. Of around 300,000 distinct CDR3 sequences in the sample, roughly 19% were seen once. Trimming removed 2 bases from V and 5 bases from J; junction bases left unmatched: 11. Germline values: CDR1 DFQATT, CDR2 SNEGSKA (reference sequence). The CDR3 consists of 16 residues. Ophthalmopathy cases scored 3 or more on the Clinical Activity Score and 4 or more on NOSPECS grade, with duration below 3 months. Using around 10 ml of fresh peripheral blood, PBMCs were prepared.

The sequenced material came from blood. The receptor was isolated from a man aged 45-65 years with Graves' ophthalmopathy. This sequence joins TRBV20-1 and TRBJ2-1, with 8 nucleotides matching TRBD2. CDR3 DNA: TGCAGTGCTAGACCCCAAGCGGGAGCCGGCGACAATGAGCAGTTCTTC. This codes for CSARPQAGAGDNEQFF.